Each of the 5 T cell receptor beta chains below was sequenced from the same sample in a study of tumor-infiltrating lymphocytes in localized non-small cell lung cancer. Assay: immunoSEQ multiplex PCR; the TCRdb copy retains only in-frame clones and omits some. The table shows about 16,000 clones, with roughly 78% occurring only once. Input material: lung tumor tissue. The source is a human donor with non-small cell lung cancer.

The rearrangement joins TRBV28 to TRBJ2-4, with TRBD1 identical over 10 bases. Germline CDR1 and CDR2: MDHEN and SYDVKM. The CDR3 is 15 amino acids. V lost 4 bases to trimming and J lost 8 bases; unmatched junction nucleotides: 8. The CDR3 DNA reads TGTGCCAGCAGTTCACCCGGGACAGGGGCGGACATTCAGTACTTC. Its translation is CASSSPGTGADIQYF.

The CDR3 loop reads CASSPGGIRREFGYEQYF. In DNA form, the CDR3 reads TGTGCCAGCAGCCCAGGGGGGATTCGGCGGGAGTTCGGCTACGAGCAGTACTTC. The genes are TRBV28 and TRBJ2-7; D might be TRBD1 or TRBD2, each matching 7 bases. Germline V gene sequence: CDR1 MDHEN, CDR2 SYDVKM. The CDR3 has 18 residues. The V end was cut by 6 bases, the J end by 3 bases, with 27 bases between.

The chain recombines TRBV14 with TRBJ1-6; D is ambiguous. Per the germline V gene, CDR1 is SGHDN and CDR2 is FVKESK. V was pared by 1 base and J by 0 bases, with 10 bases between. CDR3 length: 17 amino acids. This CDR3 is CASSQVETSSYNSPLHF. The CDR3 DNA reads TGTGCCAGCAGCCAAGTGGAGACTAGCTCCTATAATTCACCCCTCCACTTT.

This clone was seen only a few times. The rearrangement links TRBV9 to TRBJ2-7, with 8 bases aligning to TRBD2. The CDR3 loop spans 16 amino acids. CDR1 is SGDLS, CDR2 YYNGEE, per germline. J was trimmed by 3 bases and V by 0 bases; bases with no gene match: 8. CDR3 region: CASSVEAASGYYEQYF. The CDR3, as DNA: TGTGCCAGCAGCGTAGAGGCGGCTAGCGGGTACTACGAGCAGTACTTC.

This CDR3 is CASSRGNLNTEAFF. In nucleotides, the CDR3 is TGTGCCAGTAGTCGAGGCAACCTGAACACTGAAGCTTTCTTT. The chain joins TRBV19 to TRBJ1-1; D is ambiguous. V gave up 5 bases and J gave up 0 bases, with 10 bases separating them. CDR1 is LNHDA, CDR2 SQIVND, per germline (reference sequence). This CDR3 contains 14 residues.